The TCR beta chain described here comes from a study of blood T cell repertoires in COVID-19 (TCRdb year 2020). Background on the whole study: Samples covering the acute and convalescent phases of COVID-19 were provided by collaborators in the United States, Italy and Spain. The repertoires were released in a freely available public database meant as a resource for research on the immune response to SARS-CoV-2. Samples were obtained from the ongoing ImmuneRACE study (first 160 participants) and from some 1,200 subjects provided by 6 global collaborators. Nearly every sample came with metadata listing a de-identified subject ID, COVID-19 status, age in years and sex. The prospective study material was composed of cDNA or gDNA derived from T cells, B-cell-depleted T cells, or PBMCs. Deeply sampled blood TCRbeta repertoires from subjects exposed to, actively infected with, or recovered from COVID-19 were included in the dataset. Where available, HLA class I and class II types were obtained from metadata supplied by the sample provider rather than from assay-based typing.

With respect to this clone: Its specific antigen is unknown. No per-base quality is available; no much larger clone lies one base away.

Points the paper makes about the study in general: How much clinical and demographic metadata was included differed by source and by participant, and the metadata was provided uncurated.

In the prospective study, participants were roughly 18 to 100 years old, resided in 24 geographic areas of the United States, and were enrolled through a virtual design. In the prospective study, cohorts were assigned on the basis of participant-reported clinical history obtained from a screening survey and a study questionnaire. Recovered participants in ImmuneRACE Cohort 3 were defined as having two consecutive negative NP/OP PCR tests, clearance from a healthcare professional, or resolution of symptoms. In the prospective study, whole blood, serum and a nasopharyngeal or oropharyngeal swab were collected from each participant by mobile phlebotomists. Over a roughly 2-month period, participants in the prospective study had the option of providing additional blood draws and questionnaires. Blood samples from the prospective study were shipped frozen or at room temperature prior to DNA extraction.

TCRbeta CDR3 regions were amplified from genomic DNA using the immunoSEQ Assay, a bias-controlled multiplex PCR. Regarding the original processing steps: Within the assay, amplification of reference gene primers was used to estimate how many nucleated cells each sample contained. To quantify the absolute abundance of each unique TCRbeta CDR3 rearrangement, sequence reads were collapsed and filtered. Productive Simpson clonality was computed per sample as the square root of Simpson's diversity index over productive rearrangements. The clones in this table, taken by TCRdb from immuneACCESS, are in-frame only. Not every clone is retained; where verified, under half of the shortfall comes from an unresolved V gene, and the cause of the rest is unknown. For V, J and clone size, that table is used; D and trimming come from the DNA. The sample table holds approximately 150,000 clones, of which more than 75% were seen once. In total, the top ten clones hold about 10% of the sample.

The germline ends are 6 bases apart after V is trimmed by 5 bases and J by 12 bases. Counted from cysteine to phenylalanine, this CDR3 has 8 amino acids. CDR3 DNA only is kept here, 24 bases in frame from base 1. CDR1 and CDR2 (DFQATT, SNEGSKA) derive from the germline V gene (reference sequence). Sequencing was performed on PBMCs or T cells enriched from blood (not recorded which). The source of this sequence is a man aged 55 to 70 who had recovered from COVID-19. The rearranged chain carries TRBV20-1 and TRBJ2-3; no D segment can be confidently identified. At the DNA level, the sequence is TGCAGTGCTCCTCCCCAGTATTTT. Translated, this gives CSAPPQYF.